Following are 30 T cell receptor beta chains from one sample sequenced in a study of cytomegalovirus exposure and HLA in healthy donors. Profiling relied on immunoSEQ multiplex PCR, and the TCRdb table lists in-frame clones only, not all of them. The repertoire holds a few hundred thousand clones, with around four fifths as singletons. Sequencing was done on a sample of PBMCs. All receptors derive from a woman aged 25 to 39 in good health and CMV-seropositive.

The V gene is TRBV9, the J gene TRBJ2-3; D ambiguous. This CDR3 spans 14 amino acids. V was clipped by 3 bases and J by 0 bases, with 8 bases between them. From germline, CDR1 is SGDLS and CDR2 YYNGEE. CDR3 sequence: CASSARLSTDTQYF. CDR3 DNA: TGTGCCAGCAGCGCCAGGTTAAGCACAGATACGCAGTATTTT.

This chain connects TRBV7-2 to TRBJ1-5, with D tentatively TRBD1 (5 bases). Germline assignment: CDR1 SGHTA and CDR2 FQGNSA. V lost 2 bases, J lost 2 bases, and 10 bases lay in between. The CDR3 totals 15 residues. CDR3 amino acids: CASSLFGGGNQPQHF. The DNA of the CDR3 is TGTGCCAGCAGCTTATTTGGGGGGGGCAATCAGCCCCAGCATTTT. Complete variable domain (other parts from reference TRBV7-2 and TRBJ1-5): GAGVSQSPSNKVTEKGKDVELRCDPISGHTALYWYRQSLGQGLEFLIYFQGNSAPDKSGLPSDRFSAERTGGSVSTLTIQRTQQEDSAVYLCASSLFGGGNQPQHFGDGTRLSIL.

This clone occurred a few times. This chain uses TRBV10-2 with TRBJ1-2; D not certain. The V gene's germline CDR1 is WSHSY and CDR2 SAAADI. CDR3 length equals 16 residues. V was cut by 5 bases and J by 4 bases, with 20 bases left in between. The CDR3 is CASSRGSALALYGYTF. The DNA for the CDR3 is TGCGCCAGCAGTCGTGGATCGGCACTGGCCCTCTATGGCTACACCTTC.

The V gene is TRBV10-3, the J gene TRBJ1-2; D is unclear. This CDR3 has 13 amino acids. The V gene lost 9 bases and the J gene lost 8 bases, with 19 bases spanning the gap. Germline V gene lookup returns CDR1 ENHRY and CDR2 SYGVKD. The CDR3 reads CAIRGEGFQGYTF. CDR3 bases: TGTGCCATTCGGGGAGAGGGATTTCAGGGCTACACCTTC.

This clone showed up just once. The genes are TRBV6-6 and TRBJ1-1, with D perhaps TRBD1 (6 bases). CDR3 length equals 14 residues. Germline V lookup: CDR1 MNHNY, CDR2 SVGAGI (reference sequence). The germline V and J ends were trimmed by 10 bases and 1 base, with 16 bases remaining between them. CDR3 in amino acids: CATHLKTGNTEAFF. In DNA form, the CDR3 reads TGTGCCACCCACTTAAAGACAGGGAACACTGAAGCTTTCTTT.

The chain links TRBV5-6 to TRBJ1-1; D gene ambiguous. The CDR3 loop spans 14 amino acids. Germline lookup yields CDR1 SGHDT and CDR2 YYEEEE. Trimming took off 2 bases at V and 1 base at J, with 9 bases between the two ends. The CDR3 DNA reads as TGTGCCAGCAGCTTTTTTAGGACGAACACTGAAGCTTTCTTT. It yields the protein CASSFFRTNTEAFF. The entire variable domain, with the rest obtained from reference TRBV5-6 and TRBJ1-1, is as follows: DAGVTQSPTHLIKTRGQQVTLRCSPKSGHDTVSWYQQALGQGPQFIFQYYEEEERQRGNFPDRFSGHQFPNYSSELNVNALLLGDSALYLCASSFFRTNTEAFFGQGTRLTVV.

The gene calls are TRBV10-1 and TRBJ1-2, with D hard to call. There are 13 residues in the CDR3. Germline V CDR1 and CDR2: WNHNN, SYGVQD (reference sequence). Trimming took off 4 bases at V and 4 bases at J, with 10 bases between the two ends. CDR3 sequence (DNA): TGCGCCAGCAGTGGAGAGGATGGCTATGGCTACACCTTC. This codes for CASSGEDGYGYTF.

The V gene is TRBV5-1, the J gene TRBJ2-1, with D uncertain. The CDR3 loop spans 13 amino acids. Germline assignment: CDR1 SGHRS and CDR2 YFSETQ. V gave up 2 bases and J gave up 8 bases, with 11 bases separating them. The CDR3 region has the DNA TGCGCCAGCAGCTTCGAAAACCGGGATGAGCAGTTCTTC. It translates to CASSFENRDEQFF. Filled out from reference TRBV5-1 and TRBJ2-1, the complete variable domain reads KAGVTQTPRYLIKTRGQQVTLSCSPISGHRSVSWYQQTPGQGLQFLFEYFSETQRNKGNFPGRFSGRQFSNSRSEMNVSTLELGDSALYLCASSFENRDEQFFGPGTRLTVL.

This sequence joins TRBV2 and TRBJ1-2, with D perhaps TRBD1 (5 bases). The CDR3 contains 16 residues. V dropped 3 bases and J dropped 0 bases, with 14 bases sitting between them. CDR1 and CDR2 (germline): SNHLY, FYNNEI. The CDR3 region has the DNA TGTGCCAGCAGTGATTCCGGGGCGGAAGCTAACTATGGCTACACCTTC. This codes for CASSDSGAEANYGYTF.

The rearrangement uses TRBV7-8 and TRBJ2-7, with D unclear. This CDR3 has 13 amino acids. Trimming stripped 0 bases from V and 3 bases from J, with 6 bases between. Germline CDR1 and CDR2: SGHVS and FQNEAQ. CDR3 loop: CASSLAGGYEQYF. CDR3 coding DNA: TGTGCCAGCAGCTTAGCAGGCGGCTACGAGCAGTACTTC.

The sample holds many counts of this clone. This sequence joins TRBV6-6 and TRBJ1-2, with D maybe TRBD1 (5 bases). The germline V and J ends were trimmed by 6 bases and 3 bases, with 11 bases remaining between them. CDR1 is MNHNY, CDR2 SVGAGI, per germline (reference sequence). This CDR3 has 13 residues. The CDR3 coding sequence is TGTGCCAGCAGCCTCCGGGACCACTATGGCTACACCTTC. Residues: CASSLRDHYGYTF.

The chain links TRBV7-3 to TRBJ2-7; tentatively, D is TRBD1 (6 bases). V shed 5 bases and J shed 4 bases, with 12 bases lying between them. The length of the CDR3 is 13 residues. Germline V gives CDR1 SGHTA, CDR2 FQGTGA. The chain's CDR3 is CASSLRTGYEQYF. The CDR3 DNA follows: TGTGCCAGCAGCCTCCGAACAGGGTACGAGCAGTACTTC. Together with reference TRBV7-3 and TRBJ2-7, the CDR3 gives the full variable domain: GAGVSQTPSNKVTEKGKYVELRCDPISGHTALYWYRQSLGQGPEFLIYFQGTGAADDSGLPNDRFFAVRPEGSVSTLKIQRTERGDSAVYLCASSLRTGYEQYFGPGTRLTVT.

The V call is TRBV9, the J call TRBJ2-5, with D maybe TRBD1 (6 bases). The CDR3 is 15 amino acids. CDR1 SGDLS and CDR2 YYNGEE come from the germline V gene. V gave up 6 bases and J gave up 2 bases, with 17 bases separating them. As DNA, the CDR3 is TGTGCCAGCACACCCTCAGGTACAGGGCAAGAGACCCAGTACTTC. As protein: CASTPSGTGQETQYF.

This clone turned up a few times. This chain connects TRBV28 to TRBJ2-2; 10 bases are shared with TRBD1. The CDR3 runs 14 residues. Trimming cost V 7 bases and J 3 bases; bases outside gene matches: 2. The V gene's germline CDR1 is MDHEN and CDR2 SYDVKM. The CDR3 bases are TGTGCCAGCATCGGGACAGGGGACACCGGGGAGCTGTTTTTT. Its translation is CASIGTGDTGELFF.

The chain has TRBV30 and TRBJ1-1; D gene unclear. Germline V gene lookup returns CDR1 GTSNPN and CDR2 SVGIG (reference sequence). V lost 0 bases and J 1 base, leaving 9 bases between the germline ends. This CDR3 has 14 amino acids. The CDR3 nucleotides read TGTGCCTGGAGTGTTTGGGCTAAGAACACTGAAGCTTTCTTT. Translation gives CAWSVWAKNTEAFF.

The gene calls are TRBV6-5 and TRBJ1-2; a weak D match, TRBD1 (6 bases). There are 15 residues in the CDR3. V lost 5 bases and J lost 0, with 13 bases in between. CDR1 is MNHEY and CDR2 is SVGAGI in the germline V gene. CDR3 DNA: TGTGCCAGCAGTGTGCGGGACATAGCTAACTATGGCTACACCTTC. It encodes CASSVRDIANYGYTF.

The chain joins TRBV2 to TRBJ2-3, with D perhaps matching TRBD2 (5 bases). Germline V gene data show CDR1 as SNHLY and CDR2 as FYNNEI. The ends were cut back, 0 bases at V and 3 bases at J, with 10 bases in the middle. The CDR3 covers 15 residues. CDR3 sequence reads: CASSEARAATDTQYF. CDR3 coding DNA: TGTGCCAGCAGTGAAGCGCGGGCGGCTACAGATACGCAGTATTTT. Full variable domain (rest looked up from reference TRBV2 and TRBJ2-3): EPEVTQTPSHQVTQMGQEVILRCVPISNHLYFYWYRQILGQKVEFLVSFYNNEISEKSEIFDDQFSVERPDGSNFTLKIRSTKLEDSAMYFCASSEARAATDTQYFGPGTRLTVL.

The rearrangement uses TRBV2 and TRBJ2-7; the match to TRBD1 covers 9 bases. CDR1 is SNHLY, CDR2 FYNNEI, per germline. The V gene end was trimmed by 6 bases and the J gene end by 1 base; junction bases not matched to a gene: 13. This CDR3 is built from 17 residues. DNA for the CDR3: TGTGCCAGCAGCCGGGACAGGGATGTAAGCTTATCCTACGAGCAGTACTTC. Translating it yields CASSRDRDVSLSYEQYF.

This chain connects TRBV15 to TRBJ2-4; the match to TRBD1 covers 8 bases. Trimming took 2 bases from V and 6 from J; bases not matched to a gene: 3. Germline lookup yields CDR1 LNHNV and CDR2 YYDKDF (reference sequence). The CDR3 totals 14 residues. In nucleotides, the CDR3 is TGTGCCACCAGCAGAAATGGACAGGGAAACATTCAGTACTTC. Residues: CATSRNGQGNIQYF.

The chain combines TRBV2 with TRBJ1-4; a possible D gene is TRBD1 (6 bases). V was trimmed by 6 bases and J by 7 bases, leaving 15 bases between them. Germline CDR1 SNHLY, CDR2 FYNNEI. CDR3 size: 14 residues. CDR3 sequence reads: CASSRTQGGEKLFF. CDR3 DNA: TGTGCCAGCAGCAGGACCCAAGGGGGTGAAAAACTGTTTTTT.

V gene TRBV5-1 combines with J gene TRBJ1-1; 9 bases are a match to TRBD1. V shed 4 bases and J 3 bases; nucleotides not matched to a gene: 10. CDR1 is SGHRS, CDR2 YFSETQ, per germline. The CDR3 is 16 residues long. CDR3 nucleotides: TGCGCCAGCAGCCCGGGACAGGGCCCGGAATACACTGAAGCTTTCTTT. This sequence encodes CASSPGQGPEYTEAFF. Full variable domain (outside the CDR3, taken from reference TRBV5-1 and TRBJ1-1): KAGVTQTPRYLIKTRGQQVTLSCSPISGHRSVSWYQQTPGQGLQFLFEYFSETQRNKGNFPGRFSGRQFSNSRSEMNVSTLELGDSALYLCASSPGQGPEYTEAFFGQGTRLTVV.

The V and J genes are TRBV6-5 and TRBJ2-7; D might be TRBD2 (5 bases). This CDR3 has 16 amino acids. CDR1 and CDR2 from the germline V gene are MNHEY and SVGAGI. Trimming stripped 0 bases from V and 0 bases from J, with 12 bases between. The CDR3 DNA follows: TGTGCCAGCAGTTACTCAGCCCTCGGGGTCTCCTACGAGCAGTACTTC. Translated: CASSYSALGVSYEQYF.

The J gene is TRBJ2-7, the V gene TRBV7-9, with 9 bases identical to TRBD1. The CDR3 extends over 15 amino acids. J gave up 2 bases and V 7 bases, and 9 bases lay outside the gene matches. The V gene's germline CDR1 is SEHNR and CDR2 FQNEAQ (reference sequence). CDR3 protein: CASTNPQGATYEQYF. CDR3 bases: TGTGCCAGCACCAATCCACAGGGGGCCACCTACGAGCAGTACTTC. Variable domain in full (rest from reference TRBV7-9 and TRBJ2-7): DTGVSQNPRHKITKRGQNVTFRCDPISEHNRLYWYRQTLGQGPEFLTYFQNEAQLEKSRLLSDRFSAERPKGSFSTLEIQRTEQGDSAMYLCASTNPQGATYEQYFGPGTRLTVT.

The chain recombines TRBV29-1 with TRBJ2-3; 7 nucleotides align to TRBD1. The ends lost 7 bases at V and 6 bases at J; junction bases unmatched: 13. Looked up from germline, CDR1 is SQVTM and CDR2 is ANQGSEA. There are 14 residues in the CDR3. CDR3 in DNA: TGCAGCGCCAGCCTCCGAGGGGGCGAGGATACGCAGTATTTT. Protein: CSASLRGGEDTQYF.

This chain connects TRBV28 to TRBJ2-7, with a weak D call TRBD2 (7 bases). Per the germline V gene, CDR1 is MDHEN and CDR2 is SYDVKM. V lost 9 bases and J lost 2, with 17 bases in between. The CDR3 spans 14 residues. CDR3 region: CASNAAGQTYEQYF. Here the CDR3 DNA reads TGTGCCAGTAACGCAGCGGGACAAACCTACGAGCAGTACTTC. Full variable domain (remainder filled in from reference TRBV28 and TRBJ2-7): DVKVTQSSRYLVKRTGEKVFLECVQDMDHENMFWYRQDPGLGLRLIYFSYDVKMKEKGDIPEGYSVSREKKERFSLILESASTNQTSMYLCASNAAGQTYEQYFGPGTRLTVT.

V gene TRBV30 combines with J gene TRBJ1-3; TRBD1 matches at 7 bases. The CDR3 contains 15 residues. V shed 2 bases and J 2 bases; nucleotides not matched to a gene: 6. Per germline, CDR1 GTSNPN and CDR2 SVGIG (reference sequence). The CDR3 loop reads CAWSTHRGTGNTIYF. The CDR3 nucleotides read TGTGCCTGGAGTACCCACAGGGGAACTGGAAACACCATATATTTT.

The chain combines TRBV30 with TRBJ1-2; 11 bases are a match to TRBD1. The CDR3 has 16 amino acids. The ends lost 3 bases at V and 4 bases at J; junction bases unmatched: 10. CDR1 and CDR2 (germline): GTSNPN, SVGIG (reference sequence). Written as DNA, the CDR3 is TGTGCCTGGAGACTAGTGGGACAGGGGGGTACCTATGGCTACACCTTC. Translated, it gives CAWRLVGQGGTYGYTF. The full variable domain, its missing parts supplied by reference TRBV30 and TRBJ1-2, is SQTIHQWPATLVQPVGSPLSLECTVEGTSNPNLYWYRQAAGRGLQLLFYSVGIGQISSEVPQNLSASRPQDRQFILSSKKLLLSDSGFYLCAWRLVGQGGTYGYTFGSGTRLTVV.

This chain uses TRBV4-3 with TRBJ1-2; 7 bases are shared with TRBD1. Germline CDR1 reads LGHNA; CDR2 reads YSLEER. Trimming took 6 bases from V and 2 from J; bases not matched to a gene: 15. This CDR3 contains 17 residues. The CDR3 is CASRRKLGQELNYGYTF. The CDR3 coding sequence is TGCGCCAGCAGACGAAAACTCGGACAGGAGCTAAACTATGGCTACACCTTC.

The chain carries TRBV5-4 and TRBJ2-7, with TRBD1 matching over 7 bases. The CDR3 is 15 amino acids. V gave up 2 bases and J gave up 0 bases; unmatched junction bases: 5. Germline CDR1 SGHNT, CDR2 YYREEE (reference sequence). CDR3 in DNA: TGTGCCAGCAGCTTAGGGACAGACCTCTCCTACGAGCAGTACTTC. As protein: CASSLGTDLSYEQYF.

The V gene is TRBV18, the J gene TRBJ1-2; TRBD1 agrees at 9 bases. From germline, CDR1 is KGHSH and CDR2 LQKENI. With V trimmed by 1 base and J by 8 bases, 11 bases remained unmatched. The CDR3 sequence is 16 residues long. This CDR3 reads CASSPRNRGQGDGYTF. CDR3 in DNA: TGTGCCAGCTCACCACGGAACAGGGGGCAGGGAGACGGCTACACCTTC.